The sequence of this T cell receptor (beta chain) was determined in a study of blood T cell repertoires in COVID-19. At the level of the study: The United States, Italy and Spain provided the acute and convalescent COVID-19 samples.

Losses at the gene ends were 4 bases for V and 3 bases for J; bases not matched to a gene: 8. This CDR3 spans 15 amino acids. Germline V gene lookup returns CDR1 LNHDA and CDR2 SQIVND (reference sequence). The table came from immunoSEQ multiplex PCR; TCRdb's copy has only in-frame clones and leaves some out. The table lists almost 250,000 clones, 70% to 90% of them singletons, with about 1.6% in the top ten. This receptor was taken from a woman aged 45 to 65 who had recovered from COVID-19. The sequenced sample consisted of PBMCs or T cells enriched from blood (not recorded which). V gene TRBV19 combines with J gene TRBJ2-7; 8 bases are a match to TRBD1. CDR3 residues: CASSKTLTGGYEQYF. In nucleotides, the CDR3 is TGTGCCAGTAGTAAGACCCTTACAGGGGGCTACGAGCAGTACTTC.